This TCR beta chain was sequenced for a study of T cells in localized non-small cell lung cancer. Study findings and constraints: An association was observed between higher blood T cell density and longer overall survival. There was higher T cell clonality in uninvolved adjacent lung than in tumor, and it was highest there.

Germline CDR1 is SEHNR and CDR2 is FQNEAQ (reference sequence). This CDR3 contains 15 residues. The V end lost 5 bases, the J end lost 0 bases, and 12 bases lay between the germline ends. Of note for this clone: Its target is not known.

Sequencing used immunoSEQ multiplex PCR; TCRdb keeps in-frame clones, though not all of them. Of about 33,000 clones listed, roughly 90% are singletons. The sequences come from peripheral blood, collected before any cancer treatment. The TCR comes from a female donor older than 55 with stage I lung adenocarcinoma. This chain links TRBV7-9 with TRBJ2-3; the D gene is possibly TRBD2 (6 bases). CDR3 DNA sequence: TGTGCCAGCAGCCCCTCGGAGGGGAGCACAGATACGCAGTATTTT. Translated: CASSPSEGSTDTQYF.